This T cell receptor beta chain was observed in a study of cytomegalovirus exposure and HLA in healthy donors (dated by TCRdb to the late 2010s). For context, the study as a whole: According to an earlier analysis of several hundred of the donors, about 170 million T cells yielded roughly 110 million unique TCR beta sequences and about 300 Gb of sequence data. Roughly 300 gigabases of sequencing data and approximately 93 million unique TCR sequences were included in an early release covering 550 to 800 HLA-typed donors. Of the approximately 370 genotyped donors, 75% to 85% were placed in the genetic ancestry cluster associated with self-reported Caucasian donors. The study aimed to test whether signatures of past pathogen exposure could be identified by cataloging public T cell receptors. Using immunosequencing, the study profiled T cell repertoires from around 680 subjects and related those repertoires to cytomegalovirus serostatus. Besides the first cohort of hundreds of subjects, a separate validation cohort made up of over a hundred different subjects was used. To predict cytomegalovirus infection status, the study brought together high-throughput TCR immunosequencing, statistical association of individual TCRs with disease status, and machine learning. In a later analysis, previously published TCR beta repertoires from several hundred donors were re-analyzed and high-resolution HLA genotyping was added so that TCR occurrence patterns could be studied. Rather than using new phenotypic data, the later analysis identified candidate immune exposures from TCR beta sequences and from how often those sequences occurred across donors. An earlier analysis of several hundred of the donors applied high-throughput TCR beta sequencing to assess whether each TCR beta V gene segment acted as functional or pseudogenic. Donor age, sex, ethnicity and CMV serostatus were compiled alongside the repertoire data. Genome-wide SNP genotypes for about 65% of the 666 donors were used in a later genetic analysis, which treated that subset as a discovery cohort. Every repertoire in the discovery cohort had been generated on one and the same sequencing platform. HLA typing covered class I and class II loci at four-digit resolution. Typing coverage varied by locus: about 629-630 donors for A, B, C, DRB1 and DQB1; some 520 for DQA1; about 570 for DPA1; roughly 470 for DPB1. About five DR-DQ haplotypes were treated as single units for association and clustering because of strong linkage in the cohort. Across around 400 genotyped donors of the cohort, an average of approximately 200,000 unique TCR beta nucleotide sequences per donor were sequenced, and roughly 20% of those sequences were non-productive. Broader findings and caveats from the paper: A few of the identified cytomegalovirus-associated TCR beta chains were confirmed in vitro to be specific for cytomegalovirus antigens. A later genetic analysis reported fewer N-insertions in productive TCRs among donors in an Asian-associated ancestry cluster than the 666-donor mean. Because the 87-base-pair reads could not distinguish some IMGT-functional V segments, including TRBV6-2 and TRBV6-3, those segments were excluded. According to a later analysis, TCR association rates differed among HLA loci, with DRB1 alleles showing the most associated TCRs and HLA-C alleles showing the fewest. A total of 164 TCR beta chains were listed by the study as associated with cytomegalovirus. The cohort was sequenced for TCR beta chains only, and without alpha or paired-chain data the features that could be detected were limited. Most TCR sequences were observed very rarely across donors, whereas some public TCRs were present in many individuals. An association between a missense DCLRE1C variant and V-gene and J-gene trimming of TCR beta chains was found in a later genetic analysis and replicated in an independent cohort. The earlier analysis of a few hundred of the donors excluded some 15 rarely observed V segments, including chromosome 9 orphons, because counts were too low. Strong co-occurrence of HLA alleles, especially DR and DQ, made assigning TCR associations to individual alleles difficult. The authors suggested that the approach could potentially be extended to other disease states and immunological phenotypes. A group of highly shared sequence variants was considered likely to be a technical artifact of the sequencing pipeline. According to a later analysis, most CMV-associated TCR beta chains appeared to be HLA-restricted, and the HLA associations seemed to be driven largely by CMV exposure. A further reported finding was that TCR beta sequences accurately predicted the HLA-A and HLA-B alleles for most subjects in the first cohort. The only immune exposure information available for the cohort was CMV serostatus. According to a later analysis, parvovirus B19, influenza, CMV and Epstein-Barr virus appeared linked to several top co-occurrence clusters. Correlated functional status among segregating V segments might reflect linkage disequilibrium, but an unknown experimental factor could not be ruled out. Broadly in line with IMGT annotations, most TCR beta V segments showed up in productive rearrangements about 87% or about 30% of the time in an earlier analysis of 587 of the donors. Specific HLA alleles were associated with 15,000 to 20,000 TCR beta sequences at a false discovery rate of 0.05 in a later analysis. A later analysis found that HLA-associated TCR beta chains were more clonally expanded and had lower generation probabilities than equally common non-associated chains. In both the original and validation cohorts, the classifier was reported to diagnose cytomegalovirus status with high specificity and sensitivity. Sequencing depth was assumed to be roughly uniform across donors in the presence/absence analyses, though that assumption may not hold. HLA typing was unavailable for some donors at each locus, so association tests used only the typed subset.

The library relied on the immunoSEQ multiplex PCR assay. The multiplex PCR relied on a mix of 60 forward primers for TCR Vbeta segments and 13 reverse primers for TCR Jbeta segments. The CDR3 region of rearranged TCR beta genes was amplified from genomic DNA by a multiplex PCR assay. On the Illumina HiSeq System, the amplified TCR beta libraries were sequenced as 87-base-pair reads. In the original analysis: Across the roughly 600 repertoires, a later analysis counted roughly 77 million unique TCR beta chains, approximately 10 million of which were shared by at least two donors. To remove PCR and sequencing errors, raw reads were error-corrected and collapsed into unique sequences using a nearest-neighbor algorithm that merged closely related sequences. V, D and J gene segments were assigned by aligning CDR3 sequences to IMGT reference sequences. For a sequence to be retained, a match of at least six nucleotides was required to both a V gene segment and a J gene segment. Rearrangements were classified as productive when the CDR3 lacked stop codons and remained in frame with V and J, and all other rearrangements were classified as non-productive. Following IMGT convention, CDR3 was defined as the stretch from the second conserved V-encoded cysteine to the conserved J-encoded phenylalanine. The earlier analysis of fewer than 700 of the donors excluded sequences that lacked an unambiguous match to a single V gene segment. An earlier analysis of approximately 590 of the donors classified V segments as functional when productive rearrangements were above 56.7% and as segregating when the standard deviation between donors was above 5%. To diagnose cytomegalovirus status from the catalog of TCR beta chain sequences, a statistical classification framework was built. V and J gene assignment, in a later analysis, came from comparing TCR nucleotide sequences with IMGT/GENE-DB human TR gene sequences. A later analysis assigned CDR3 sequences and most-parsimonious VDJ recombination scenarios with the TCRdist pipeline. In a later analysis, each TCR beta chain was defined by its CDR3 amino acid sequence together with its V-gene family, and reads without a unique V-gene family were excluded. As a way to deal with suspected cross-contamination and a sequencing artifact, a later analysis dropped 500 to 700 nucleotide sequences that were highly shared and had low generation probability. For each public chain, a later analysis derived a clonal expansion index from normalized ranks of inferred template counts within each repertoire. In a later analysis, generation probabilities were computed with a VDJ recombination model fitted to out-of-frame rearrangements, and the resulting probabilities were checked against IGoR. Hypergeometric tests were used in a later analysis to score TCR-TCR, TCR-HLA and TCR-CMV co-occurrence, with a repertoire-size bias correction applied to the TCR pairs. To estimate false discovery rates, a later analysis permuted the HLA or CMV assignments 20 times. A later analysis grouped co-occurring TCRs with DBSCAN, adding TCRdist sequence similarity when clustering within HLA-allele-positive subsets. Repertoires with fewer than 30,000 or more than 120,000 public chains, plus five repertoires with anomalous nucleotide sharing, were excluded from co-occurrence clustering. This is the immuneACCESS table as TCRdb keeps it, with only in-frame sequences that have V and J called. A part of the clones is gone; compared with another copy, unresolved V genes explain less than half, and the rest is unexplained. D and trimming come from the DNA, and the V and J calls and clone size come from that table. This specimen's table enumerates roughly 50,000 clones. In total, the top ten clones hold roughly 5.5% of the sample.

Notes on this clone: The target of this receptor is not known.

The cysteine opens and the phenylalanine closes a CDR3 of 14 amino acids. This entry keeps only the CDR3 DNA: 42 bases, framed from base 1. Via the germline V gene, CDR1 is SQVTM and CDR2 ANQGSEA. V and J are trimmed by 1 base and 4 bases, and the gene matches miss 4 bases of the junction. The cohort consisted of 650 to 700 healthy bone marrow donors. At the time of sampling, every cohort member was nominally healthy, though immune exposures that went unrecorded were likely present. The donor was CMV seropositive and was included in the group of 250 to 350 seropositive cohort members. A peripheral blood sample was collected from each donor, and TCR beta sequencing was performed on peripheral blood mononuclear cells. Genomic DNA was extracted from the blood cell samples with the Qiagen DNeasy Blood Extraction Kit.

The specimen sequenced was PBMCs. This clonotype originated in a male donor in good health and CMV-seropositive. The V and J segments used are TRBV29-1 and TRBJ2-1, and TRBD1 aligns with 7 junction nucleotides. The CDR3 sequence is CSVEARGQYNEQFF. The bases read TGCAGCGTTGAAGCCAGGGGACAGTACAATGAGCAGTTCTTC.